The source of this TCR beta chain is a study of CD8 T cells in ankylosing spondylitis. Study outcomes and limitations: Prior work had noted some motif variants in reactive arthritis blood and synovial fluid. Made up of eight highly homologous variants, a TCR beta motif appeared characteristic of ankylosing spondylitis blood. The authors reported significant enrichment of disease-linked clones in matched ankylosing spondylitis synovial fluid. Peripheral blood held disease-linked clones only at relatively low frequency, and these were CD8+.

The germline gives CDR1 MDHEN, CDR2 SYDVKM. V gave up 4 bases and J gave up 5 bases; unmatched junction bases: 6. The CDR3 is made up of 14 amino acids. In the case of this clonotype: Its antigen is undetermined.

Making use of molecular barcodes, quantitative 5'-RACE generated TCR beta libraries. One entry per CDR3 protein, called by TCRdb with MiXCR from the 5' RACE reads. The sample consists of more than 300,000 distinct CDR3 sequences, roughly 8% of them appearing once. The TCR comes from a male donor with ankylosing spondylitis. Sequencing was done on a sample of blood, either unsorted or a sorted T cell fraction (not recorded which). The chain is built from TRBV28 and TRBJ2-5; 8 bases match TRBD2. CDR3: CASSSGRGAETQYF. The CDR3 nucleotides read TGTGCCAGCAGTTCCGGGAGGGGGGCGGAGACCCAGTACTTC. The full variable domain, rest sourced from reference TRBV28 and TRBJ2-5, is DVKVTQSSRYLVKRTGEKVFLECVQDMDHENMFWYRQDPGLGLRLIYFSYDVKMKEKGDIPEGYSVSREKKERFSLILESASTNQTSMYLCASSSGRGAETQYFGPGTRLLVL.